Below are 26 T cell receptor beta chains sequenced from a single sample in a study of blood T cell repertoires in COVID-19. The protocol was immunoSEQ multiplex PCR, while the TCRdb copy is restricted to in-frame clones and leaves out a portion. Of about 160,000 clones in the sample, 85% were seen once. The sample was peripheral blood. The receptors were gathered from a human donor with acute or convalescent COVID-19. The donor label of this sample is uncertain.

The J gene is TRBJ1-3, the V gene TRBV7-9; 8 nucleotides match TRBD1. Germline values: CDR1 SEHNR, CDR2 FQNEAQ (reference sequence). This CDR3 comprises 15 residues. Unmatched junction bases numbered 6, after V lost 4 bases and J lost 4 bases. CDR3 coding DNA: TGTGCCAGCAGCTCAGGACAGGGAGACGGAAACACCATATATTTT. Its protein product is CASSSGQGDGNTIYF.

The chain has TRBV27 and TRBJ2-1; TRBD1 matches 8 bases. Germline-derived CDR1 and CDR2 are MNHEY and SMNVEV (reference sequence). Trimming took 2 bases from V and 7 from J; bases not matched to a gene: 4. The CDR3 is 14 amino acids. DNA of the CDR3: TGTGCCAGCAGTTTAAACAGGGGGAATAATGAGCAGTTCTTC. Its translation is CASSLNRGNNEQFF.

The J gene is TRBJ2-5, the V gene TRBV6-6; D gene ambiguous. This CDR3 comprises 12 residues. The V end was cut by 4 bases, the J end by 2 bases, with 5 bases between. Germline CDR1 reads MNHNY; CDR2 reads SVGAGI (reference sequence). The CDR3: CASSWAQETQYF. The CDR3 region has the DNA TGTGCCAGCAGTTGGGCTCAAGAGACCCAGTACTTC.

This clone was detected only once. The genes are TRBV29-1 and TRBJ1-4, with 9 bases that match TRBD1. The CDR3 sequence is 13 residues long. The trim removed 7 bases at V and 6 bases at J, leaving 6 bases unmatched. Germline loops: CDR1 SQVTM, CDR2 ANQGSEA. The CDR3 loop is CSALGQGYEKLFF. CDR3 bases: TGCAGCGCCCTGGGACAGGGATATGAAAAACTGTTTTTT.

The chain couples TRBV24-1 to TRBJ1-4; TRBD1 aligns across 8 bases. CDR3 size: 16 residues. Germline trimming cut 4 bases from V and 4 bases from J; bases unmatched to any gene: 7. Germline V lookup: CDR1 KGHDR, CDR2 SFDVKD. The CDR3 loop reads CATSDPSTGVNEKLFF. The CDR3 DNA is TGTGCCACCAGTGACCCCTCGACAGGGGTTAATGAAAAACTGTTTTTT.

The genes are TRBV2 and TRBJ2-3; 7 nucleotides match TRBD1. The CDR3 sequence is 17 residues long. V dropped 4 bases and J dropped 0; count of bases not matched to a gene: 10. Germline lookup yields CDR1 SNHLY and CDR2 FYNNEI. The CDR3 DNA is TGTGCCAGCAGTGCCTACCCACAGGGGAGCAGCACAGATACGCAGTATTTT. It is translated as CASSAYPQGSSTDTQYF. Complete variable domain (other parts from reference TRBV2 and TRBJ2-3): EPEVTQTPSHQVTQMGQEVILRCVPISNHLYFYWYRQILGQKVEFLVSFYNNEISEKSEIFDDQFSVERPDGSNFTLKIRSTKLEDSAMYFCASSAYPQGSSTDTQYFGPGTRLTVL.

The chain couples TRBV7-2 to TRBJ1-4; unclear D gene. From germline, CDR1 is SGHTA and CDR2 FQGNSA. The CDR3 has 14 amino acids. V was cut by 1 base and J by 10 bases, with 13 bases left in between. CDR3 sequence reads: CASSLGSWAGKLFF. The CDR3 DNA reads TGTGCCAGCAGCTTAGGAAGTTGGGCCGGAAAACTGTTTTTT.

Written as DNA, the CDR3 is TGCGCCAGCAGCTTGGAAGGCGGGGACGGTCAGCCCCAGCATTTT. Its protein product is CASSLEGGDGQPQHF. The rearrangement joins TRBV5-1 to TRBJ1-5, with D possibly TRBD1 on 5 matching bases. The CDR3 sequence is 15 residues long. Germline CDR1 and CDR2: SGHRS and YFSETQ. Trimming left V 0 bases short and J 6 bases short, with 13 bases between.

This chain connects TRBV4-2 to TRBJ2-3, with 9 bases identical to TRBD2. From germline, CDR1 is LGHNA and CDR2 YNFKEQ. The CDR3 length is 16 residues. With 4 bases clipped from V and 4 bases from J, the junction kept 9 bases outside the gene matches. CDR3 nucleotide sequence: TGTGCCAGCAGCCCCACGTTGGGACTAGCACCAGATACGCAGTATTTT. Translation gives CASSPTLGLAPDTQYF.

The gene calls are TRBV19 and TRBJ1-2, with unresolved D. The CDR3 contains 15 residues. CDR1 LNHDA and CDR2 SQIVND come from the germline V gene (reference sequence). The V end lost 1 base, the J end lost 1 base, and 10 bases lay between the germline ends. CDR3 in amino acids: CASSIGGRYNYGYTF. The CDR3 nucleotides are TGTGCCAGTAGTATAGGAGGCAGATATAACTATGGCTACACCTTC.

The chain has TRBV27 and TRBJ1-6; D may be TRBD1 (5 bases). Germline V gene data show CDR1 as MNHEY and CDR2 as SMNVEV (reference sequence). This CDR3 comprises 15 residues. The V end was cut by 6 bases, the J end by 7 bases, with 16 bases between. DNA for the CDR3: TGTGCCAGCAGCGTCGGGGACTGGCGGAATTCACCCCTCCACTTT. Translated: CASSVGDWRNSPLHF.

The chain recombines TRBV11-2 with TRBJ2-2; 8 bases fit TRBD1. In germline, CDR1 is SGHAT, CDR2 FQNNGV. The CDR3 contains 17 residues. Unmatched junction bases numbered 13, after V lost 4 bases and J lost 6 bases. CDR3 sequence (DNA): TGTGCCAGCAGCTCTCCCTCTCGGACAGGGCTGGCCGGGGAGCTGTTTTTT. Its translation: CASSSPSRTGLAGELFF.

The V call is TRBV15, the J call TRBJ1-4; unclear D gene. CDR3 size: 18 residues. Germline CDR1 LNHNV, CDR2 YYDKDF (reference sequence). Between the trimmed V and J ends, which lost 1 base and 5 bases, there was a span of 20 bases. CDR3 loop: CATSRGGSRGNINEKLFF. CDR3 sequence (DNA): TGTGCCACCAGCAGAGGAGGGAGTCGAGGAAATATCAATGAAAAACTGTTTTTT.

This sequence joins TRBV11-1 and TRBJ1-1; 9 positions match TRBD1. After removal of 5 bases from V and 1 base from J, the junction contained 8 bases not matched to a gene. The CDR3 runs to 16 residues. In germline, CDR1 is SGHAT, CDR2 FQDESV (reference sequence). This chain's CDR3 is CASSRTGVFGNTEAFF. The CDR3 nucleotides are TGTGCCAGCAGCCGGACAGGGGTTTTCGGGAACACTGAAGCTTTCTTT.

The gene calls are TRBV21-1 and TRBJ2-7; the table's D call, TRBD2, has no DNA check behind it. TRBV21-1 is a pseudogene. CDR3 length: 16 amino acids. The CDR3 loop is CASSKGRRSGRYEQYF. The CDR3 nucleotides are TGTGCCAGCAGCAAAGGGAGACGATCGGGTCGGTACGAGCAGTACTTC.

The J gene is TRBJ1-2, the V gene TRBV7-6; 7 positions agree with TRBD1. Germline trimming cut 4 bases from V and 6 bases from J; bases unmatched to any gene: 5. Germline assignment: CDR1 SGHVS and CDR2 FNYEAQ. This CDR3 region has 13 residues. In DNA, the CDR3 is TGTGCCAGCAGCTCGGGACAGAGGGATGGCTACACCTTC. Its protein product is CASSSGQRDGYTF.

The genes are TRBV2 and TRBJ1-2, with D perhaps matching TRBD1 (6 bases). Germline V CDR1 and CDR2: SNHLY, FYNNEI. The CDR3 has 15 residues. The ends were cut back, 6 bases at V and 7 bases at J, with 21 bases in the middle. CDR3 sequence (DNA): TGTGCCAGCAGCTGGGCACAGGGAGACCGTGCTGGCTACACCTTC. It codes for CASSWAQGDRAGYTF. The entire variable domain, with the rest obtained from reference TRBV2 and TRBJ1-2, is as follows: EPEVTQTPSHQVTQMGQEVILRCVPISNHLYFYWYRQILGQKVEFLVSFYNNEISEKSEIFDDQFSVERPDGSNFTLKIRSTKLEDSAMYFCASSWAQGDRAGYTFGSGTRLTVV.

This chain joins TRBV7-2 and TRBJ1-1; D may be TRBD1 (5 bases). Germline CDR1 and CDR2: SGHTA and FQGNSA. The ends were cut back, 8 bases at V and 0 bases at J, with 10 bases in the middle. There are 13 residues in the CDR3. This chain's CDR3 is CASRQSMNTEAFF. CDR3 DNA sequence: TGTGCCAGCCGACAGAGCATGAACACTGAAGCTTTCTTT.

This chain connects TRBV5-1 to TRBJ2-1; tentative D call: TRBD2 (6 bases). V was clipped by 5 bases and J by 4 bases, with 16 bases between them. Germline lookup yields CDR1 SGHRS and CDR2 YFSETQ. The CDR3 runs 15 residues. Here the CDR3 reads CASRTAGTPYNEQFF. The CDR3 bases are TGCGCCAGCAGGACGGCCGGGACTCCGTACAATGAGCAGTTCTTC.

V is TRBV28 and J is TRBJ2-7; 8 nucleotides agree with TRBD1. CDR1 is MDHEN, CDR2 SYDVKM, per germline. This CDR3 has 16 residues. Trimming took 4 bases from V and 0 from J; bases not matched to a gene: 8. Written as DNA, the CDR3 is TGTGCCAGCAGTTCTTACAGGGGGGCAAGCTCCTACGAGCAGTACTTC. As protein: CASSSYRGASSYEQYF.

V usage is TRBV30 and J usage is TRBJ1-6; D unclear. The germline CDR1 and CDR2 sequences are GTSNPN and SVGIG (reference sequence). Trimming took off 8 bases at V and 10 bases at J, with 18 bases between the two ends. The CDR3 extends over 13 amino acids. The DNA for the CDR3 is TGTGCCGGAGAAACATACAACCGGTCACCCCTCCACTTT. Encoded protein: CAGETYNRSPLHF.

V gene TRBV5-4 combines with J gene TRBJ1-1; D might be TRBD1 (5 bases). Germline lookup yields CDR1 SGHNT and CDR2 YYREEE (reference sequence). Between the trimmed V and J ends, which lost 4 bases and 5 bases, there was a span of 18 bases. The CDR3 runs to 15 residues. For the CDR3, the DNA is TGTGCCAGCAGCCTCATATCGGGGGGACCAACTGAAGCTTTCTTT. It encodes CASSLISGGPTEAFF.

This clone was recorded once. This chain uses TRBV9 with TRBJ1-6, with 7 bases aligning to TRBD1. Germline V gives CDR1 SGDLS, CDR2 YYNGEE. Trimming at V came to 5 bases and at J to 4 bases, leaving 6 bases not matched to a gene. This CDR3 is built from 15 residues. The DNA for the CDR3 is TGTGCCAGCAGTCGGGACAGCACGTATAATTCACCCCTCCACTTT. It codes for CASSRDSTYNSPLHF.

The V and J genes are TRBV18 and TRBJ2-5, with 12 bases fitting TRBD2. Germline CDR1 reads KGHSH; CDR2 reads LQKENI. The CDR3 covers 16 residues. The junction had 0 bases not matched to a gene; V was cut back by 0 bases and J by 1 base. The CDR3 DNA follows: TGTGCCAGCTCACCACCACTAGCGGGGGGCCAAGAGACCCAGTACTTC. This encodes CASSPPLAGGQETQYF.

The chain recombines TRBV7-2 with TRBJ2-7; 11 bases align to TRBD2. With 5 bases clipped from V and 2 bases from J, the junction kept 5 bases outside the gene matches. Germline V gene lookup returns CDR1 SGHTA and CDR2 FQGNSA. The length of the CDR3 is 15 residues. In nucleotides, the CDR3 is TGTGCCAGCAGCAGAGGGACTAGCGGCACCTACGAGCAGTACTTC. It is translated as CASSRGTSGTYEQYF.

J is TRBJ1-5 and V is TRBV7-8; no definite D call. This CDR3 spans 15 amino acids. The germline gives CDR1 SGHVS, CDR2 FQNEAQ. V was cut by 2 bases and J by 6 bases, with 14 bases left in between. The CDR3 is CASSLYKGVGQPQHF. For the CDR3, the DNA is TGTGCCAGCAGCTTATATAAGGGAGTGGGTCAGCCCCAGCATTTT.